The T cell receptor (beta chain) under discussion was sequenced for a study of T cell repertoires in cytomegalovirus infection. Study summary: Public TCR beta signatures provided an indication of both CMV infection and a matching HLA type. General study results and limits: Summed frequency of public TCR beta families distinguished CMV carriers with the relevant HLA. It was HLA-C-restricted CMV-specific TCR beta clonotypes that dominated the response ex vivo.

Losses at the gene ends were 3 bases for V and 5 bases for J; bases not matched to a gene: 11. Germline V CDR1 and CDR2: SGHTA, FQGNSA. The CDR3 totals 16 residues. TCRdb re-called the reads through MiXCR, storing one row per CDR3 protein. The data hold about 200,000 distinct CDR3 sequences, with 9.5% observed a single time. The sample holds many counts of this clonotype. Its specificity is unknown. This clonotype was obtained from a human donor in good health (CMV status not recorded). Some clones in this sample may be carry-over from other donors' samples. What was sequenced was PBMCs. This rearrangement joins TRBV7-2 to TRBJ2-5; 8 nucleotides match TRBD2. The CDR3 DNA reads as TGTGCCAGCAGCTTGGGACTAGTATCATTAGGGGAGACCCAGTACTTC. It codes for CASSLGLVSLGETQYF.